These 14 T cell receptor beta chains were sequenced from one sample in a study of molecular identifiers for immune sequencing clone quantification. TCRdb processed the PCR reads anew with MiXCR; each CDR3 protein has one entry. The data hold about 39,000 distinct CDR3 sequences, with about 18% observed a single time. Input material: naive CD8+ T cells from blood, with Jurkat cell RNA spiked in. As to subset: FACS-sorted CD8+CD4-CCR7+CD45RA+ naive T cells. The receptor source for this set is a human donor in good health. Some libraries in this study had Jurkat cell RNA spiked in.

This chain uses TRBV18 with TRBJ2-3; TRBD2 matches at 9 bases. This CDR3 contains 16 residues. CDR1 is KGHSH, CDR2 LQKENI, per germline. V was pared by 6 bases and J by 3 bases, with 10 bases of the junction left unmatched. This CDR3 is CASSLLAGSPTDTQYF. The DNA for the CDR3 is TGTGCCAGCTCTCTCCTAGCGGGAAGTCCTACAGATACGCAGTATTTT.

This clonotype was found a few times. CDR3 in amino acids: CASSPPLGTGELFF. In nucleotides, the CDR3 is TGTGCCAGCAGCCCCCCATTGGGCACCGGGGAGCTGTTTTTT. V and J are TRBV7-9 and TRBJ2-2, with D hard to call. The CDR3 consists of 14 residues. The V and J ends lost 5 bases and 4 bases respectively, with 11 bases between them. CDR1 is SEHNR, CDR2 FQNEAQ, per germline (reference sequence).

The table lists this clonotype with many counts. V usage is TRBV4-3 and J usage is TRBJ2-7, with 8 positions matching TRBD1. The CDR3 sequence is 16 residues long. Germline trimming cut 1 base from V and 2 bases from J; bases unmatched to any gene: 7. Germline V gene data show CDR1 as LGHNA and CDR2 as YSLEER. The CDR3 coding sequence is TGCGCCAGCAGCCAAGGGTCCGGGACAGGTCCCTACGAGCAGTACTTC. This encodes CASSQGSGTGPYEQYF.

As regards this clonotype: A read error may be the cause here, since a much bigger clone is one base away. This sequence joins TRBV7-9 and TRBJ2-2; D unclear. CDR3 length equals 15 residues. The germline CDR1 and CDR2 sequences are SEHNR and FQNEAQ (reference sequence). The DNA of the CDR3 is TGTGCCGGCAGCTTGGACCCAGTAGGTCCCGGGGAGCTGTTTTTT. Translating gives CAGSLDPVGPGELFF.

This clonotype was observed many times. V and J are TRBV6-5 and TRBJ2-7, with a weak D call TRBD2 (5 bases). The CDR3 has 11 residues. V lost 6 bases and J 2 bases, leaving 5 bases between the germline ends. Germline V gene lookup returns CDR1 MNHEY and CDR2 SVGAGI. CDR3 amino acids: CASSGAYEQYF. The CDR3 bases are TGTGCCAGCAGCGGGGCCTACGAGCAGTACTTC.

A word on this clonotype: It may be a read error: a sequence one base away is much more abundant. J is TRBJ2-6 and V is TRBV6-5; a weak D match, TRBD1 (6 bases). The germline CDR1 and CDR2 sequences are MNHEY and SVGAGI. CDR3 length: 15 residues. CDR3 sequence: CASSGHRVLTNVLAF. Here the CDR3 DNA reads TGTGCCAGCAGTGGACACAGGGTTTTAACCAACGTCCTGGCTTTC.

The gene calls are TRBV18 and TRBJ1-3; D is ambiguous. The germline V and J ends were trimmed by 3 bases and 2 bases, with 17 bases remaining between them. This CDR3 spans 17 amino acids. CDR1 is KGHSH, CDR2 LQKENI, per germline. The CDR3 loop is CASSPPSHALAGNTIYF. CDR3 coding DNA: TGTGCCAGCTCACCTCCGTCCCATGCGCTGGCTGGAAACACCATATATTTT.

Turning to this clonotype: A junction end diverges from the germline sequence, so it may reflect a read error. The chain carries TRBV6-5 and TRBJ2-1, with D maybe TRBD2 (5 bases). The CDR3 has 11 residues. From germline, CDR1 is MNHEY and CDR2 SVGAGI. Here the CDR3 reads CANSLASEQFF. CDR3 coding DNA: TGTGCCAACAGTCTAGCATCTGAGCAGTTCTTC.

Concerning this clonotype itself: This may be a read error: a much more frequent sequence differs by one nucleotide. The V call is TRBV28, the J call TRBJ2-7, with D possibly matching TRBD1 (6 bases). CDR1 is MDHEN and CDR2 is SYDVKM in the germline V gene. The CDR3 sequence is 16 residues long. This chain's CDR3 is CASSPTLGTNSYGQYF. The DNA of the CDR3 is TGTGCCAGCAGCCCCACTCTAGGGACAAACTCCTACGGGCAGTACTTC.

As for this clonotype: This clone may be a read error of a much larger clone one base away. This chain joins TRBV24-1 and TRBJ2-2; D gene unclear. Germline V gene lookup returns CDR1 KGHDR and CDR2 SFDVKD. The CDR3 sequence is 14 residues long. CDR3 bases: TGTGCCGCCAGTGATAGGGATTATGTCGGGGAGCTGTTTTTT. It codes for CAASDRDYVGELFF.

Comment on this clonotype: No conserved phenylalanine or tryptophan ends this CDR3, so it is likely a read error. This chain uses TRBV10-3 with TRBJ2-1, with D possibly being TRBD2 (5 bases). CDR1 and CDR2 (germline): ENHRY, SYGVKD. This CDR3 is built from 17 residues. The CDR3 sequence: CATSERNNGARSHEQFS. CDR3 DNA: TGTGCCACCAGTGAGCGGAACAATGGAGCACGGTCGCATGAGCAGTTCTCC.

This clonotype was observed a handful of times. The chain recombines TRBV14 with TRBJ2-7; D not resolved. Germline CDR1 and CDR2: SGHDN and FVKESK. CDR3 length: 15 residues. V was pared by 0 bases and J by 5 bases, with 14 bases between. This CDR3 is CASSQDTTWPNEQYF. DNA for the CDR3: TGTGCCAGCAGCCAAGATACCACTTGGCCAAACGAGCAGTACTTC.

The CDR3 DNA sequence: TGTGCCAGCAGCCCGCAGATGACACGGAGCTCCTACAATGAGCAGTTCTTC. Amino acids: CASSPQMTRSSYNEQFF. V gene TRBV7-9 combines with J gene TRBJ2-1; no firm D call. CDR1 SEHNR and CDR2 FQNEAQ come from the germline V gene (reference sequence). CDR3 length: 17 residues. V lost 5 bases, J lost 0 bases, and 17 bases lay in between.

This clonotype was observed at least ten times. The chain is built from TRBV27 and TRBJ2-1; maybe TRBD1 (6 bases). Germline V lookup: CDR1 MNHEY, CDR2 SMNVEV (reference sequence). This CDR3 contains 14 residues. Trimming left V 5 bases short and J 4 bases short, with 12 bases between. The chain's CDR3 is CASSRQGNYNEQFF. The CDR3 DNA is TGTGCCAGCAGTCGGCAGGGGAATTACAATGAGCAGTTCTTC.